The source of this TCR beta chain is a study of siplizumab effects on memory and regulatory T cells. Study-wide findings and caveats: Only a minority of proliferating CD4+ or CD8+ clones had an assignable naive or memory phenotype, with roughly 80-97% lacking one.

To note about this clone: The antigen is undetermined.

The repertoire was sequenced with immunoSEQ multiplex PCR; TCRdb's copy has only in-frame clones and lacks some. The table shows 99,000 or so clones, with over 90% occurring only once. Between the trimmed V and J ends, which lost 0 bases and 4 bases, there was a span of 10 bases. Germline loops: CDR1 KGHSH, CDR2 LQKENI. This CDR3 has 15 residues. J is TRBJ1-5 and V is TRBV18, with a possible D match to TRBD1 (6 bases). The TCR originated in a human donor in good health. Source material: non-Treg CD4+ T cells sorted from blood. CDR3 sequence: CASSPPEGGNQPQHF. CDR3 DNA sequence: TGTGCCAGCTCACCACCGGAAGGGGGGAATCAGCCCCAGCATTTT.